This T cell receptor (beta chain) was obtained from a study of breast tumors, draining lymph nodes, adjacent tissues. Each CDR3 protein gets one entry after TCRdb re-called the multiplex PCR reads with MiXCR. The sample has some 53,000 distinct CDR3 sequences, under 55% seen once. Points from the study as a whole: That most tumor T cells come from lymph nodes remained unproven.

The CDR3 has 13 residues. Germline V gene lookup returns CDR1 SGHVS and CDR2 FQNEAQ. V was cut by 2 bases and J by 6 bases, with 11 bases left in between. The sample holds many counts of this clonotype. Its specificity is unknown. The V and J genes are TRBV7-8 and TRBJ2-7, with unresolved D. Sequenced sample: breast tumor tissue. This TCR was sampled from a female donor with breast cancer. Some clones in this sample may be carry-over from other donors' samples. Here the CDR3 reads CASSLFPGAEQYF. Here the CDR3 DNA reads TGTGCCAGCAGCTTATTCCCCGGAGCCGAGCAGTACTTC.